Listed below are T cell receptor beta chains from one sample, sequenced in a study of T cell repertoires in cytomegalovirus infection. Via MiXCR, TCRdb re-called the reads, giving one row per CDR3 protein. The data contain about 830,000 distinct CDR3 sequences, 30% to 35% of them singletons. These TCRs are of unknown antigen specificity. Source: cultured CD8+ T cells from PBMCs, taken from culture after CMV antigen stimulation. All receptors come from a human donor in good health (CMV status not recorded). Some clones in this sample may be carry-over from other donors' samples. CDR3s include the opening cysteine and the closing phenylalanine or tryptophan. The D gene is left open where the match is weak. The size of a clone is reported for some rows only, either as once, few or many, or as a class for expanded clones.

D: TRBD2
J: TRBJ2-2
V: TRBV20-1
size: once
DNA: TGCAGTACTGGAGTAGCGGGGGTTTACACCGGGGAGCTGTTTTTT
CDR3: CSTGVAGVYTGELFF

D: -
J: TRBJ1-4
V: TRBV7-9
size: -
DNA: TGTGCCAGCAGCTTAGCTCGACTCCGTTTGTCCTTT
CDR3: CASSLARLRLSF

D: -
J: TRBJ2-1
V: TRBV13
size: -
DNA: TGTGCCAGCAGCACCGGGATTGTCCACGATGAGCAGTTCTTC
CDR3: CASSTGIVHDEQFF

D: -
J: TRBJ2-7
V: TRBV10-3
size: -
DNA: TGTGCCATCAGTGAGTCGGGATACGAGCAGTACTTC
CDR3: CAISESGYEQYF

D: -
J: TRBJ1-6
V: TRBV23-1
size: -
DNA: TGCGCCAGCAGTCAATCCCGGGGCCTGGGCTCCTATAATTCACCCCTCCACTTT
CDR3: CASSQSRGLGSYNSPLHF

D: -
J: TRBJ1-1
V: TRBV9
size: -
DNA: TGTGCCAGCAGCCTTGAGCCCTCGAACACTGAAGCTTTCTTT
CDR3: CASSLEPSNTEAFF

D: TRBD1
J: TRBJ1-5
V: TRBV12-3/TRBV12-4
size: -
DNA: TGTGCCAGCAGTTTCAATGTAGACAGGGTTAATCAGCCCCAGCATTTT
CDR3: CASSFNVDRVNQPQHF

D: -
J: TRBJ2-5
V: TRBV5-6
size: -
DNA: TGTGCCAGCAGCTTGGCCCCGGGGTATCGAGAGACCCAGTACTTC
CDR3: CASSLAPGYRETQYF

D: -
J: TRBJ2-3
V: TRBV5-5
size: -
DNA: TGTGCCAGCAGCTTCGAGGGGGCGGGAACAGATACGCAGTATTTT
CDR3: CASSFEGAGTDTQYF

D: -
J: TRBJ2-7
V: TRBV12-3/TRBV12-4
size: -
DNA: TGTGCCAGCACCTCCCAAGAAGGCAGGGGGAGGTACGAGCAGTACTTC
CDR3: CASTSQEGRGRYEQYF

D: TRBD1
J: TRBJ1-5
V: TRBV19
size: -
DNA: TGTGCCAGTAGTATAGACTCCGGGACAGGCAATCAGCCCCAGCATTTT
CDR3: CASSIDSGTGNQPQHF

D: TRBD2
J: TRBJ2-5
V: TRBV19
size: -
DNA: TGTGCCAGCAGACGGGAGGTCCAAGAGACCCAGTACTTC
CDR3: CASRREVQETQYF

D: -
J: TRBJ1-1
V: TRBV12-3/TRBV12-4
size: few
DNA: TGTGCCAGCGGGGAGTCCTTGATGAACACTGAAGCTTTCTTT
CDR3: CASGESLMNTEAFF

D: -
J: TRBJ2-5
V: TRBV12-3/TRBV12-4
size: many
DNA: TGTGCCAGCAGCCCCGGGACATTCCAAGAGACCCAGTACTTC
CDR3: CASSPGTFQETQYF

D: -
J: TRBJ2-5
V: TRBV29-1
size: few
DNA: TGCAGCGTCGCGACTAGTGAAGGAAGAGAGACCCAGTACTTC
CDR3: CSVATSEGRETQYF

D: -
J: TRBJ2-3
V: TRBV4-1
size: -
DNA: TGCGCCAGCAGCCAGAACTGGGACACGGGCACAGATACGCAGTATTTT
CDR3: CASSQNWDTGTDTQYF

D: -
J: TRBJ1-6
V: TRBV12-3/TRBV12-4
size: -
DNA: TGTGCCAGCAAGACCTCGTTAGCGGGACGGCAAGATTCACCCCTCCACTTT
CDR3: CASKTSLAGRQDSPLHF

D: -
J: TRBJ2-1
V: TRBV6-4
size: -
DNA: TGTGCCAGCAGTGGCAGTTTGCTTGAGCAGTTCTTC
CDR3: CASSGSLLEQFF